Shown below are 24 T cell receptor beta chains from a single sample sequenced in a study of response to subunit inactivated influenza vaccine. TCRdb fed the RT-PCR reads into MiXCR, producing one record per CDR3 protein. The sample contains around 490,000 distinct CDR3 sequences, 7.6% of which appear only once. The sample consisted of PBMCs from blood, taken around 2 years after vaccination. The receptors stem from a man between 50 and 70 years old who received an inactivated influenza vaccine.

This rearrangement joins TRBV11-2 to TRBJ2-2; no reliable D call. The length of the CDR3 is 14 residues. Per germline, CDR1 SGHAT and CDR2 FQNNGV. V gave up 10 bases and J gave up 0 bases, with 12 bases separating them. CDR3 in DNA: TGTGCCACCGAAAGAACCGCGAACACCGGGGAGCTGTTTTTT. This gives the protein CATERTANTGELFF.

Many counts were recorded for this clonotype. This chain connects TRBV15 to TRBJ1-2, with TRBD1 as a possible D gene (5 bases). Between the trimmed V and J ends, which lost 0 bases and 4 bases, there was a span of 12 bases. This CDR3 is 15 amino acids long. The germline gives CDR1 LNHNV, CDR2 YYDKDF (reference sequence). This chain's CDR3 is CATSRDTTGLYGYTF. CDR3 DNA: TGTGCCACCAGCAGAGATACAACAGGACTCTATGGCTACACCTTC.

This rearrangement joins TRBV21-1 to TRBJ2-1; the table calls TRBD2, which could not be checked here. TRBV21-1 is classified as a pseudogene. CDR3 length equals 11 residues. The CDR3 region is CARGIAGEQFF. In DNA form, the CDR3 reads TGTGCCAGGGGGATAGCGGGGGAGCAGTTCTTC.

This clonotype appeared a few times. This chain connects TRBV6-5 to TRBJ2-7; no reliable D call. Trimming removed 0 bases at V and 3 bases at J, with 9 bases between. CDR1 and CDR2 from the germline V gene are MNHEY and SVGAGI. The CDR3 consists of 14 residues. CDR3: CASSYSEADYEQYF. The DNA of the CDR3 is TGTGCCAGCAGTTACTCAGAGGCCGACTACGAGCAGTACTTC.

V gene TRBV7-8 combines with J gene TRBJ2-7; TRBD2 aligns across 7 bases. Germline assignment: CDR1 SGHVS and CDR2 FQNEAQ. This CDR3 contains 14 residues. The ends lost 5 bases at V and 1 base at J; junction bases unmatched: 5. The CDR3 spells CASSIGLVSYEQYF. CDR3 sequence (DNA): TGTGCCAGCAGCATCGGACTAGTTTCCTACGAGCAGTACTTC.

This clonotype appeared a few times. The chain combines TRBV29-1 with TRBJ2-3; possibly TRBD2 for D (6 bases). V lost 6 bases and J 2 bases, leaving 15 bases between the germline ends. Germline-derived CDR1 and CDR2 are SQVTM and ANQGSEA. This CDR3 has 14 amino acids. The CDR3 nucleotides read TGCAGCGTGGCCGGGGGACCTCACACAGATACGCAGTATTTT. Its protein is CSVAGGPHTDTQYF.

In its sample, this clonotype was seen a few times. The chain carries TRBV29-1 and TRBJ2-1, with TRBD2 matching 10 bases. Germline CDR1 reads SQVTM; CDR2 reads ANQGSEA. CDR3 length: 16 residues. V was pared by 0 bases and J by 8 bases, with 10 bases of the junction left unmatched. The CDR3 sequence is CSVEDLLAGVKDEQFF. CDR3 nucleotide sequence: TGCAGCGTTGAAGATCTGCTAGCGGGAGTGAAGGATGAGCAGTTCTTC.

This clonotype occurred many times. J is TRBJ2-3 and V is TRBV18; 12 bases line up with TRBD1. With 2 bases clipped from V and 5 bases from J, the junction kept 2 bases outside the gene matches. The length of the CDR3 is 15 residues. Germline V gene data show CDR1 as KGHSH and CDR2 as LQKENI. CDR3 sequence: CASSPGTGGRDTQYF. The CDR3 coding sequence is TGTGCCAGCTCACCAGGGACAGGGGGCCGAGATACGCAGTATTTT.

There are a few counts of this clonotype. The chain couples TRBV28 to TRBJ2-3, with a weak D call TRBD1 (7 bases). Germline assignment: CDR1 MDHEN and CDR2 SYDVKM. The CDR3 loop spans 15 amino acids. Deletions cut 3 bases from V and 4 bases from J, with 14 bases between. The CDR3 region has the DNA TGTGCCAGCAGTTTCCAGGGGGGAAGTCCAGATACGCAGTATTTT. Amino acid sequence: CASSFQGGSPDTQYF.

This clonotype was counted only a few times. The chain joins TRBV3-1 to TRBJ2-1, with D possibly matching TRBD2 (5 bases). CDR1 is LGHDT, CDR2 YNNKEL, per germline (reference sequence). Trimming left V 0 bases short and J 6 bases short, with 15 bases between. The CDR3 runs to 16 residues. CDR3 region: CASSQDKETAGNEQFF. The DNA of the CDR3 is TGTGCCAGCAGCCAAGACAAGGAGACTGCGGGCAATGAGCAGTTCTTC.

This clonotype has just a few counts. The J gene is TRBJ1-1, the V gene TRBV6-1; D call uncertain. This CDR3 has 12 amino acids. V lost 2 bases and J lost 5, with 6 bases in between. CDR1 and CDR2 from the germline V gene are MNHNS and SASEGT. CDR3 residues: CASSELGTEAFF. CDR3 bases: TGTGCCAGCAGTGAATTGGGGACTGAAGCTTTCTTT.

This clonotype has ten or more counts. The rearrangement uses TRBV12-3 or TRBV12-4 and TRBJ2-1, with no clear D. Trimming stripped 3 bases from V and 0 bases from J, with 6 bases between. This CDR3 spans 14 amino acids. CDR3 sequence reads: CASSLSPSYNEQFF. DNA of the CDR3: TGTGCCAGCAGTTTGAGCCCCTCCTACAATGAGCAGTTCTTC.

In its sample, this clonotype was seen many times. This chain links TRBV12-3 or TRBV12-4 with TRBJ2-7; D possibly corresponds to TRBD2 (6 bases). Between the trimmed V and J ends, which lost 8 bases and 3 bases, there was a span of 11 bases. The CDR3 is made up of 12 amino acids. CDR3 sequence: CASGRDRYEQYF. The CDR3 bases are TGTGCCAGCGGGCGGGACCGCTACGAGCAGTACTTC.

This clonotype has a handful of counts. Since a much larger clone is just one base distant, this may be a read error. The chain carries TRBV7-8 and TRBJ2-1; D call uncertain. The germline CDR1 and CDR2 sequences are SGHVS and FQNEAQ. The CDR3 consists of 13 residues. The CDR3 loop reads CASSLLMGNVQFF. CDR3 in DNA: TGTGCCAGCAGCTTACTTATGGGCAATGTGCAGTTCTTC.

This clonotype appeared many times. V and J are TRBV4-3 and TRBJ2-3; D is unclear. The CDR3 spans 14 residues. Germline V gene sequence: CDR1 LGHNA, CDR2 YSLEER. The V end lost 0 bases, the J end lost 1 base, and 5 bases lay between the germline ends. CDR3 coding DNA: TGCGCCAGCAGCCAAGAGGTCCGCACAGATACGCAGTATTTT. Encoded protein: CASSQEVRTDTQYF.

This chain joins TRBV25-1 and TRBJ1-2, with D unclear. V dropped 2 bases and J dropped 8 bases, with 6 bases sitting between them. Germline V CDR1 and CDR2: MGHDK, SYGVNS. The CDR3 covers 11 residues. The CDR3: CASSEAKGYTF. The CDR3 nucleotides are TGTGCCAGCAGTGAAGCTAAGGGCTACACCTTC.

Here the CDR3 DNA reads TGCAGCGGACGGACAGGGTACCTTTACAATGAGCAGTTCTTC. It translates to CSGRTGYLYNEQFF. J is TRBJ2-1 and V is TRBV29-1, with 8 bases identical to TRBD1. The junction had 9 bases not matched to a gene; V was cut back by 7 bases and J by 4 bases. The CDR3 covers 14 residues. Germline assignment: CDR1 SQVTM and CDR2 ANQGSEA.

V and J are TRBV27 and TRBJ1-6, with 7 bases fitting TRBD1. Trimming took 6 bases from V and 7 from J; bases not matched to a gene: 6. Per germline, CDR1 MNHEY and CDR2 SMNVEV (reference sequence). The CDR3 consists of 14 residues. The CDR3 is CASRPDRANSPLHF. CDR3 bases: TGTGCCAGCAGACCCGACAGGGCAAATTCACCCCTCCACTTT.

This clonotype was picked up many times. The chain combines TRBV12-3 or TRBV12-4 with TRBJ1-1; 11 bases are shared with TRBD1. The J segment lost 1 base and the V segment lost 5 bases, leaving 6 bases of the junction unmatched. The CDR3 extends over 16 amino acids. The CDR3 DNA follows: TGTGCCAGCAGTCCCGGGACAGGGGGAACGAACACTGAAGCTTTCTTT. Encoded protein: CASSPGTGGTNTEAFF.

This clonotype was seen a handful of times. Here the CDR3 DNA reads TGCAGTGCTAGTTGGCCGGATCACTATGGCTACACCTTC. It translates to CSASWPDHYGYTF. This chain connects TRBV20-1 to TRBJ1-2; D is undetermined. Germline V gene sequence: CDR1 DFQATT, CDR2 SNEGSKA (reference sequence). Trimming took 3 bases from V and 3 from J, leaving 11 bases between them. CDR3 length: 13 residues.

This clonotype was seen repeatedly, ten times or more. This rearrangement joins TRBV5-1 to TRBJ2-3; D may be TRBD2 (5 bases). From germline, CDR1 is SGHRS and CDR2 YFSETQ. V gave up 3 bases and J gave up 2 bases, with 10 bases separating them. This CDR3 spans 14 amino acids. The CDR3 loop is CASSYGLDTDTQYF. The CDR3 nucleotides read TGCGCCAGCAGCTACGGACTTGACACAGATACGCAGTATTTT.

This clonotype was found many times. The CDR3 reads CASSLSRLARWGLDTQYF. The CDR3 coding sequence is TGTGCCAGCAGCTTATCGAGACTAGCGAGGTGGGGTTTAGATACGCAGTATTTT. The chain carries TRBV7-2 and TRBJ2-3; the match to TRBD2 covers 8 bases. The ends lost 2 bases at V and 5 bases at J; junction bases unmatched: 15. CDR3 length: 18 amino acids. Germline lookup yields CDR1 SGHTA and CDR2 FQGNSA. Based on the CDR3 plus reference TRBV7-2 and TRBJ2-3, the full variable domain is GAGVSQSPSNKVTEKGKDVELRCDPISGHTALYWYRQSLGQGLEFLIYFQGNSAPDKSGLPSDRFSAERTGGSVSTLTIQRTQQEDSAVYLCASSLSRLARWGLDTQYFGPGTRLTVL.

This clonotype appeared many times. The V and J genes are TRBV20-1 and TRBJ1-1; D ambiguous. CDR1 and CDR2 (germline): DFQATT, SNEGSKA (reference sequence). The CDR3 runs 12 residues. The ends were cut back, 6 bases at V and 3 bases at J, with 11 bases in the middle. CDR3 protein: CSAMGGHTEAFF. In DNA form, the CDR3 reads TGCAGTGCCATGGGAGGGCACACTGAAGCTTTCTTT.

The chain has TRBV5-1 and TRBJ2-1; D possibly corresponds to TRBD1 (6 bases). V dropped 2 bases and J dropped 9 bases, with 18 bases sitting between them. The CDR3 runs to 15 residues. Germline lookup yields CDR1 SGHRS and CDR2 YFSETQ. CDR3 region: CASSFLGQGLTEQFF. In DNA, the CDR3 is TGCGCCAGCAGCTTTTTGGGGCAGGGGCTCACTGAGCAGTTCTTC.